These 10 T cell receptor beta chains originate from one sample sequenced in a study of T cells in Graves' hyperthyroidism and ophthalmopathy. There were TCR beta CDR3 regions amplified from RNA transcripts. When the TCR CDR3 underwent first-round RT-PCR, the HTBI primer set was used. TCRdb itself ran the multiplex PCR reads through MiXCR, one entry per CDR3 protein. The sample lists fewer than 500,000 distinct CDR3 sequences, about 13% occurring once. The sample was blood. Receptors originate from a man aged 25 to 40 with Graves' hyperthyroidism that later progressed to Graves' ophthalmopathy.

This clonotype was seen only a few times. The gene calls are TRBV18 and TRBJ1-2; TRBD1 matches at 7 bases. J was trimmed by 8 bases and V by 3 bases; bases with no gene match: 3. The CDR3 is made up of 12 amino acids. Per the germline V gene, CDR1 is KGHSH and CDR2 is LQKENI. CDR3: CASSPTGFGYTF. Here the CDR3 DNA reads TGTGCCAGCTCACCGACAGGGTTCGGCTACACCTTC.

The chain uses TRBV12-3 or TRBV12-4 and TRBJ2-3; 7 bases fit TRBD1. The V gene end was trimmed by 6 bases and the J gene end by 2 bases; junction bases not matched to a gene: 8. The CDR3 covers 15 residues. Written as DNA, the CDR3 is TGTGCCAGCAGCGACGGGACAGCCTACACAGATACGCAGTATTTT. Its protein is CASSDGTAYTDTQYF.

This clonotype was detected many times. The genes are TRBV28 and TRBJ1-5; 7 bases align to TRBD1. The CDR3 runs to 13 residues. CDR1 and CDR2 (germline): MDHEN, SYDVKM. The CDR3 DNA reads as TGTGCAGGGGTTACAGGGGTAGGTCAGCCCCAGCATTTT. Translated, it gives CAGVTGVGQPQHF.

This clonotype was recorded at least ten times. The rearrangement links TRBV11-3 to TRBJ1-1; D is undetermined. The CDR3 has 11 residues. V lost 5 bases to trimming and J lost 10 bases, with 11 bases between them. Germline V gene sequence: CDR1 SGHNT, CDR2 YENEEA. Here the CDR3 DNA reads TGTGCCAGCAGCCCGGCGGGAGTAGCTTTCTTT. It yields the protein CASSPAGVAFF.

The table lists this clonotype with many counts. The J gene is TRBJ2-3, the V gene TRBV5-1; D unresolved. This CDR3 has 14 amino acids. Trimming left V 2 bases short and J 6 bases short, with 13 bases between. CDR1 SGHRS and CDR2 YFSETQ come from the germline V gene. CDR3 nucleotide sequence: TGCGCCAGCAGCTTAATAGGGCGGTTGGATACGCAGTATTTT. Translation gives CASSLIGRLDTQYF.

In DNA, the CDR3 is TGTGCCAGCAGTGAAGGGGGAAGTATGAACACTGAAGCTTTCTTT. Amino acid sequence: CASSEGGSMNTEAFF. This sequence joins TRBV6-1 and TRBJ1-1, with D uncertain. V was cut by 1 base and J by 0 bases, with 9 bases left in between. Per the germline V gene, CDR1 is MNHNS and CDR2 is SASEGT. This CDR3 spans 15 amino acids.

This clonotype showed up many times. DNA for the CDR3: TGTGCCAGCAACCAAAGGGGACATCGCCCGGAAGCTTTCTTT. Amino acids: CASNQRGHRPEAFF. The chain combines TRBV28 with TRBJ1-1; possibly TRBD1 for D (6 bases). V lost 7 bases and J 8 bases, leaving 20 bases between the germline ends. This CDR3 region has 14 residues. Germline CDR1 reads MDHEN; CDR2 reads SYDVKM.

About this clonotype: It may be a read error: a sequence one base away is much more abundant. The CDR3 loop reads CATRKGQGQPQHF. The CDR3 bases are TGTGCCACCAGGAAGGGACAGGGACAGCCCCAGCATTTT. V gene TRBV10-3 combines with J gene TRBJ1-5; 9 bases line up with TRBD1. The CDR3 loop spans 13 amino acids. CDR1 ENHRY and CDR2 SYGVKD come from the germline V gene. V was clipped by 10 bases and J by 7 bases; unmatched bases: 8.

This clonotype was found a few times. This sequence joins TRBV19 and TRBJ1-4, with D perhaps TRBD1 (5 bases). Germline values: CDR1 LNHDA, CDR2 SQIVND (reference sequence). Trimming took off 6 bases at V and 3 bases at J, with 14 bases between the two ends. The CDR3 totals 15 residues. The CDR3 sequence is CASSPSGGANEKLFF. The DNA for the CDR3 is TGTGCCAGTAGCCCCTCGGGGGGGGCTAATGAAAAACTGTTTTTT.

The V gene is TRBV7-9, the J gene TRBJ1-2; D perhaps matches TRBD1 (6 bases). Trimming removed 5 bases at V and 1 base at J, with 11 bases between. The V gene's germline CDR1 is SEHNR and CDR2 FQNEAQ (reference sequence). The CDR3 sequence is 14 residues long. The CDR3 here is CASSRTEFNYGYTF. For the CDR3, the DNA is TGTGCCAGCAGCCGGACAGAATTTAACTATGGCTACACCTTC.